This TCR beta chain was recorded in a study of blood T cell repertoires in COVID-19. The overall study: Some COVID-19 samples were acute and others convalescent; all came from the United States, Italy and Spain. PBMCs, B-cell-depleted T cells, or T cells were the source of the cDNA or gDNA that made up the material.

Original methodology: Scientists estimated how many nucleated cells there were by amplifying reference gene primers. Generated by immunoSEQ multiplex PCR, the TCRdb table keeps only in-frame clones and is missing some. V and J calls and clone size are copied from that table; D and trimming were computed from the DNA. The table shows under 300,000 clones, with roughly 88% occurring only once. Germline V gives CDR1 SGDLS, CDR2 YYNGEE. V was pared by 0 bases and J by 7 bases, with 9 bases of the junction left unmatched. The CDR3 has 16 residues. This clonotype was obtained from a woman aged 25 to 45 with acute or convalescent COVID-19. Sequenced input: peripheral blood. The V call is TRBV9, the J call TRBJ2-1, with 8 bases identical to TRBD2. The CDR3 nucleotides are TGTGCCAGCAGCGTAGAGAGAGCTAGCGGGCCTAATGAGCAGTTCTTC. This codes for CASSVERASGPNEQFF.